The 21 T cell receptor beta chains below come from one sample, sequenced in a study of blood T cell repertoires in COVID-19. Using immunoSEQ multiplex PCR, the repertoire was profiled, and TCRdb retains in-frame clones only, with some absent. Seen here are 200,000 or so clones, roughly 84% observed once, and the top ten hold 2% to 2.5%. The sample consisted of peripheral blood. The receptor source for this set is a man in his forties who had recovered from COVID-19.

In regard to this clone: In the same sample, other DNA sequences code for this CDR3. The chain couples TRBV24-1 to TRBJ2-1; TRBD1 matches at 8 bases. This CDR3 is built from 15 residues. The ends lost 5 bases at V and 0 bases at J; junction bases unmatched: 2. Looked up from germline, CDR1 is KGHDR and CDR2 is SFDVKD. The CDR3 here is CATSGGQGSYNEQFF. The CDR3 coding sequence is TGTGCCACCAGTGGTGGACAGGGCTCCTACAATGAGCAGTTCTTC.

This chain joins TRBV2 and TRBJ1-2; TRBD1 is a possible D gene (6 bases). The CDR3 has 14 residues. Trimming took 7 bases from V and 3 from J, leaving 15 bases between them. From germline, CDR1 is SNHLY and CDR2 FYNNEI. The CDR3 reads CASNSQGSDYGYTF. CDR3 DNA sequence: TGTGCCAGCAATTCACAGGGAAGCGACTATGGCTACACCTTC. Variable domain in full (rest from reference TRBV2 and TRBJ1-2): EPEVTQTPSHQVTQMGQEVILRCVPISNHLYFYWYRQILGQKVEFLVSFYNNEISEKSEIFDDQFSVERPDGSNFTLKIRSTKLEDSAMYFCASNSQGSDYGYTFGSGTRLTVV.

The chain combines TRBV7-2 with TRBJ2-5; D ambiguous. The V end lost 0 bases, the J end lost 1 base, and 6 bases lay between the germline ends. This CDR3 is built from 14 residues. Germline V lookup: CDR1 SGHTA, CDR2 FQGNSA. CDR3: CASSLARFQETQYF. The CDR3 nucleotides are TGTGCCAGCAGCTTAGCGCGGTTCCAAGAGACCCAGTACTTC.

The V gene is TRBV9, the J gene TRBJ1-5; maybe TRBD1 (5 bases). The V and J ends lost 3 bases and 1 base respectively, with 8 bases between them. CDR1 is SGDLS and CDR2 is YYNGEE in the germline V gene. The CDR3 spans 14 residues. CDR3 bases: TGTGCCAGCAGCGCAGGGTTGAGCAATCAGCCCCAGCATTTT. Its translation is CASSAGLSNQPQHF.

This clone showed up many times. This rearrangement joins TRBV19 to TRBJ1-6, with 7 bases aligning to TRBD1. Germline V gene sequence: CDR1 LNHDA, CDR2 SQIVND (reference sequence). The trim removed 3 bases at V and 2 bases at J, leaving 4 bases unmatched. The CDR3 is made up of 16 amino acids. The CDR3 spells CASSMTGYTYNSPLHF. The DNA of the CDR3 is TGTGCCAGTAGTATGACAGGGTACACCTATAATTCACCCCTCCACTTT.

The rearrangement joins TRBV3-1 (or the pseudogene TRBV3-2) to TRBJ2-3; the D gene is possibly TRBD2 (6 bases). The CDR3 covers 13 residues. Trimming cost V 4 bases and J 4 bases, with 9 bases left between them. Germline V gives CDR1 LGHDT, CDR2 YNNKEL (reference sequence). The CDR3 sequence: CASSPGLPDTQYF. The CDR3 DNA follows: TGTGCCAGCAGCCCGGGACTGCCAGATACGCAGTATTTT.

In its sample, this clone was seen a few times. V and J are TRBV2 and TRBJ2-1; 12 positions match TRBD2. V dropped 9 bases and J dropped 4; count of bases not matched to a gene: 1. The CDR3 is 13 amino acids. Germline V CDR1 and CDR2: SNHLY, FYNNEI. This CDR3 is CASGLAGYNEQFF. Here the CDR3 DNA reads TGTGCCAGTGGACTAGCGGGATACAATGAGCAGTTCTTC.

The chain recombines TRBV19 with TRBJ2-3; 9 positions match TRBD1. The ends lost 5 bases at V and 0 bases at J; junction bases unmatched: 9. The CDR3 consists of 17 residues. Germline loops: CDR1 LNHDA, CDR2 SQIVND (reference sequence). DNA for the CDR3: TGTGCCAGTAGTTCAACCGGGGACAGGGTTAGCACAGATACGCAGTATTTT. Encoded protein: CASSSTGDRVSTDTQYF.

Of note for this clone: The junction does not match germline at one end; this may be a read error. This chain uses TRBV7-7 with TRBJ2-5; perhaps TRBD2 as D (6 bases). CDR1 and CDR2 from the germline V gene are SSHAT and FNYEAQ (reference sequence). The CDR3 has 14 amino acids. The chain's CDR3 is CASSLAAGSETQYF. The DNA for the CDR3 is TGTGCTAGCAGCTTAGCGGCTGGCTCAGAGACCCAGTACTTC.

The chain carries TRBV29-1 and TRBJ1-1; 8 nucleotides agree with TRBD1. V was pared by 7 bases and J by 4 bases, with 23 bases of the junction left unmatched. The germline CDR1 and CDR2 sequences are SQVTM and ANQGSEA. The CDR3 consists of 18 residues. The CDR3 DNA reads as TGCAGCGCTAGACCTTATCTACGACAGGGGCGGTGGAGCACTGAAGCTTTCTTT. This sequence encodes CSARPYLRQGRWSTEAFF. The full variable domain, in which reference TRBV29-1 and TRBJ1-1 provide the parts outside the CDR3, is SAVISQKPSRDICQRGTSLTIQCQVDSQVTMMFWYRQQPGQSLTLIATANQGSEATYESGFVIDKFPISRPNLTFSTLTVSNMSPEDSSIYLCSARPYLRQGRWSTEAFFGQGTRLTVV.

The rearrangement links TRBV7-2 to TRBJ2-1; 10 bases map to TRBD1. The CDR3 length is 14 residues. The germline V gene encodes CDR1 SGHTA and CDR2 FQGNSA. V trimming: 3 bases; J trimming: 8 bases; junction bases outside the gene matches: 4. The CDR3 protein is CASSLDRGVDEQFF. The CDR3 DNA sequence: TGTGCCAGCAGCTTGGACAGGGGGGTCGATGAGCAGTTCTTC.

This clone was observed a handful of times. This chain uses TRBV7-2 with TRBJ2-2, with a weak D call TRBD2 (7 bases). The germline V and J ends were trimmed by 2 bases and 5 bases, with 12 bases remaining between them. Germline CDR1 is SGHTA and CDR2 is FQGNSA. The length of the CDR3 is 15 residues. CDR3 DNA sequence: TGTGCCAGCAGCTTAAGGGGGGGAGTGACCGGGGAGCTGTTTTTT. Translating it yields CASSLRGGVTGELFF.

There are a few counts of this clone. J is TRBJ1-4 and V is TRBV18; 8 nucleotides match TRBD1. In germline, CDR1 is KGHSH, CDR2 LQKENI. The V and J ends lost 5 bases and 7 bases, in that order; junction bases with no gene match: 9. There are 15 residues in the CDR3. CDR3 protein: CASSSLDRVREKLFF. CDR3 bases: TGTGCCAGCTCATCCCTGGACAGGGTTCGTGAAAAACTGTTTTTT. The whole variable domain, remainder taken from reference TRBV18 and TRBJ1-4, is NAGVMQNPRHLVRRRGQEARLRCSPMKGHSHVYWYRQLPEEGLKFMVYLQKENIIDESGMPKERFSAEFPKEGPSILRIQQVVRGDSAAYFCASSSLDRVREKLFFGSGTQLSVL.

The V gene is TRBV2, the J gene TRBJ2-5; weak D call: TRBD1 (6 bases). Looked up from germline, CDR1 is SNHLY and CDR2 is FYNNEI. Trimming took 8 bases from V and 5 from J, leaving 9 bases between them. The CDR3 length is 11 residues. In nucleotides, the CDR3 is TGTGCCAGCTGTAGGGGGGAGACCCAGTACTTC. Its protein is CASCRGETQYF.

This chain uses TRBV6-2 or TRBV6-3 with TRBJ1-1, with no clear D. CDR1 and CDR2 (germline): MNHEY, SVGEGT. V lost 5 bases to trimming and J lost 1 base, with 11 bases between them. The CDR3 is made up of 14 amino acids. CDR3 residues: CASSQHRSNTEAFF. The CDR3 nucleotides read TGTGCCAGCAGTCAACACAGATCGAACACTGAAGCTTTCTTT.

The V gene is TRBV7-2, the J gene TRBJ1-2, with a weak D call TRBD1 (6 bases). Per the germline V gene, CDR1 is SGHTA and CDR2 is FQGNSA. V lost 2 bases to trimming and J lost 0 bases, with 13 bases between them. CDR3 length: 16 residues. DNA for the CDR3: TGTGCCAGCAGCTTAAATCAGGGGCTTACTAACTATGGCTACACCTTC. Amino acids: CASSLNQGLTNYGYTF.

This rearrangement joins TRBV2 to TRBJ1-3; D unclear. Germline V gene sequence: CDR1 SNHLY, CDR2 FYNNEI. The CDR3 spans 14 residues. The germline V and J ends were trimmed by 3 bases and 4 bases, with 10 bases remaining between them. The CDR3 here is CASSEGGWGNTIYF. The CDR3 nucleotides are TGTGCCAGCAGTGAGGGCGGGTGGGGAAACACCATATATTTT.

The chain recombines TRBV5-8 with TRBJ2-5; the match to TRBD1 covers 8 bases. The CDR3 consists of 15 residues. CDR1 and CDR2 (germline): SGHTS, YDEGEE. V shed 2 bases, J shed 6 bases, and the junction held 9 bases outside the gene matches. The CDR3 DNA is TGTGCCAGCAGCTTCCGGGACAGGCTCGACCAGACCCAGTACTTC. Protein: CASSFRDRLDQTQYF.

The CDR3 nucleotides read TGCGCCAGCAGCTTGGGACAGGGGTTGGGTACGCAGTATTTT. Protein: CASSLGQGLGTQYF. The chain uses TRBV5-1 and TRBJ2-3; 8 bases map to TRBD1. Germline trimming cut 0 bases from V and 8 bases from J; bases unmatched to any gene: 5. Germline CDR1 is SGHRS and CDR2 is YFSETQ. The CDR3 runs to 14 residues.

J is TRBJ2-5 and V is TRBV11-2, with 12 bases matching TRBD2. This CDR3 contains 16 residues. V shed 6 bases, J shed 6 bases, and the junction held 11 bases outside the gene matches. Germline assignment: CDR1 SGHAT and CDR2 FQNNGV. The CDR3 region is CASSSLAGGSFQTQYF. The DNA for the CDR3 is TGTGCCAGCAGTTCCCTAGCGGGAGGGTCGTTTCAGACCCAGTACTTC.

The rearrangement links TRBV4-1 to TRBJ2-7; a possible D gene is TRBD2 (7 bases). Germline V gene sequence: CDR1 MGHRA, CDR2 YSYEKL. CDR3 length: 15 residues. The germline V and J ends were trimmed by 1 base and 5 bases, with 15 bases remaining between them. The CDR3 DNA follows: TGCGCCAGCAGCCAAGGGGCAAGCGGGGACAACGAGCAGTACTTC. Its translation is CASSQGASGDNEQYF.